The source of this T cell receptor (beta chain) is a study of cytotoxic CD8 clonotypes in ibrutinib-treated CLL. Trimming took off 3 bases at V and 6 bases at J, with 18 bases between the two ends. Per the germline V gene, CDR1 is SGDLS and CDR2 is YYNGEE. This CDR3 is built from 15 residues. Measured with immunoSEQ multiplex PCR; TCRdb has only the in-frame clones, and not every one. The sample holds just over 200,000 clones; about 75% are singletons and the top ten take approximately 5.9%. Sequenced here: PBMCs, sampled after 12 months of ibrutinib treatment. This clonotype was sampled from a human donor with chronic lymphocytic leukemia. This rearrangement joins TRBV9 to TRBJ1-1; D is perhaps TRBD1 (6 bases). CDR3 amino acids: CASSAGFRGRSEAFF. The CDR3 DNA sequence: TGTGCCAGCAGCGCCGGATTCAGGGGTCGGTCTGAAGCTTTCTTT. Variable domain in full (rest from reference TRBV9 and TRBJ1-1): DSGVTQTPKHLITATGQRVTLRCSPRSGDLSVYWYQQSLDQGLQFLIQYYNGEERAKGNILERFSAQQFPDLHSELNLSSLELGDSALYFCASSAGFRGRSEAFFGQGTRLTVV.